The present T cell receptor beta chain was sequenced within a study of OX40 agonist ivuxolimab in advanced cancers. To note about this clone: What it recognizes is unknown.

Germline values: CDR1 SGHVS, CDR2 FNYEAQ. This CDR3 has 17 residues. V dropped 5 bases and J dropped 7; count of bases not matched to a gene: 11. The data were produced by immunoSEQ multiplex PCR, yet TCRdb's version contains in-frame clones alone and is incomplete. The profile shows approximately 160,000 clones, 94% of them singletons. Findings and caveats of the study: Among the lowest levels of clonal expansion were found in partial responders at 0.1-3.0 mg/kg. There was clonal expansion of CD4+ and CD8+ blood T cells by week 6 at 0.1 to 3.0 mg/kg.

V gene TRBV7-6 combines with J gene TRBJ2-2, with 12 bases matching TRBD1. This sequence was found in an adult with an advanced solid tumor such as melanoma, head and neck, liver or kidney cancer. The material was CD4+ or CD8+ T cells sorted from blood, obtained in a trial of the OX40 agonist ivuxolimab. The CDR3 reads CASSLSGTGGIGGELFF. The CDR3 DNA follows: TGTGCCAGCAGCCTATCCGGGACAGGGGGCATCGGCGGGGAGCTGTTTTTT.